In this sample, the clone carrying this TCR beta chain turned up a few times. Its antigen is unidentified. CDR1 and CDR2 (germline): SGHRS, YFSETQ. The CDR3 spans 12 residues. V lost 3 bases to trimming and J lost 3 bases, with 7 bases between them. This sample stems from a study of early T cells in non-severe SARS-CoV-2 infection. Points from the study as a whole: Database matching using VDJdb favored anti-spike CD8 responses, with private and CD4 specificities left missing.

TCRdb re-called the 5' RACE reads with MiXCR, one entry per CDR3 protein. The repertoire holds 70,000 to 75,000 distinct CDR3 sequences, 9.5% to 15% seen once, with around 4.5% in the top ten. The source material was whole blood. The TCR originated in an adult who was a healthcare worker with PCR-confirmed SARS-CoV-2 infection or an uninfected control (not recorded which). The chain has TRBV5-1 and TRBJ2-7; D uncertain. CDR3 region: CASSSQDYEQYF. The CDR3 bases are TGCGCCAGCAGCTCCCAGGACTACGAGCAGTACTTC. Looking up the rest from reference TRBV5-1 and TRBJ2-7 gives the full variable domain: KAGVTQTPRYLIKTRGQQVTLSCSPISGHRSVSWYQQTPGQGLQFLFEYFSETQRNKGNFPGRFSGRQFSNSRSEMNVSTLELGDSALYLCASSSQDYEQYFGPGTRLTVT.